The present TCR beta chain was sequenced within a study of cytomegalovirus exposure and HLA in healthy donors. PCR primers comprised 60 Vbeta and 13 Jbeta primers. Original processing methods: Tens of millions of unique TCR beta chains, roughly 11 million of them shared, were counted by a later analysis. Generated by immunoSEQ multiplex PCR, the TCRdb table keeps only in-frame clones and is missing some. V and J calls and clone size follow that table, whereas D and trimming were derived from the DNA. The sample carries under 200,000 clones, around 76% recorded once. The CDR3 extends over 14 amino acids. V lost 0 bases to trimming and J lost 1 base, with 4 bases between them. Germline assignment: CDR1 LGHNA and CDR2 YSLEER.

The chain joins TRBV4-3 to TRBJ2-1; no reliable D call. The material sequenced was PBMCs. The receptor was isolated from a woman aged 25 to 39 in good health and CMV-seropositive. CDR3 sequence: CASSQESSYNEQFF. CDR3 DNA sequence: TGCGCCAGCAGCCAAGAATCATCCTACAATGAGCAGTTCTTC.